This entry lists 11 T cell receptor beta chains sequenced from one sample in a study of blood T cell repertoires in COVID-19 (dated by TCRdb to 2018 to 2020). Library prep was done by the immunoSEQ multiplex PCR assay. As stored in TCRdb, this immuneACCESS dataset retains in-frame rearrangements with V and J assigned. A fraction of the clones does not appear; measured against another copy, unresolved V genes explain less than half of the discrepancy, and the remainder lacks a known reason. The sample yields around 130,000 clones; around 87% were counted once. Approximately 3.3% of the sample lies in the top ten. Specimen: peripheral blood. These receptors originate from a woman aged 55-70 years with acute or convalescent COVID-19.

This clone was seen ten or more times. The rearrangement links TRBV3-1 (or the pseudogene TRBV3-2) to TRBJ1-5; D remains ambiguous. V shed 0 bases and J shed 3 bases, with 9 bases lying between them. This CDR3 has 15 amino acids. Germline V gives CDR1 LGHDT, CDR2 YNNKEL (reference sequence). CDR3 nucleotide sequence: TGTGCCAGCAGCCAAGATATGAGGAACAATCAGCCCCAGCATTTT. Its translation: CASSQDMRNNQPQHF.

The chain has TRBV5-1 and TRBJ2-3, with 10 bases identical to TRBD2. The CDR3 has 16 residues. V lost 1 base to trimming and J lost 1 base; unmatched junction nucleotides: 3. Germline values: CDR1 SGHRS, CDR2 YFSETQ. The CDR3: CASSLNSGRGTDTQYF. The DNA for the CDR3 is TGCGCCAGCAGCTTGAACAGCGGGAGGGGCACAGATACGCAGTATTTT.

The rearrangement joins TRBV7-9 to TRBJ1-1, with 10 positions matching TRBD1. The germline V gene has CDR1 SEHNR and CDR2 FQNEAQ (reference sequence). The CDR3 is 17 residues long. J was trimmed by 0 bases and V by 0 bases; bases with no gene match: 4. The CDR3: CASSLAGTGALNTEAFF. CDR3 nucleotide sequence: TGTGCCAGCAGCTTAGCTGGGACAGGGGCCTTGAACACTGAAGCTTTCTTT.

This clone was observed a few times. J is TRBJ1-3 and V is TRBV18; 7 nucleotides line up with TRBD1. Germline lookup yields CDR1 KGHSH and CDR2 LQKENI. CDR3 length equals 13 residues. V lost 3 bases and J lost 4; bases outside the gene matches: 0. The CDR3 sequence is CASSPGQGNTIYF. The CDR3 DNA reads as TGTGCCAGCTCACCGGGACAGGGAAACACCATATATTTT.

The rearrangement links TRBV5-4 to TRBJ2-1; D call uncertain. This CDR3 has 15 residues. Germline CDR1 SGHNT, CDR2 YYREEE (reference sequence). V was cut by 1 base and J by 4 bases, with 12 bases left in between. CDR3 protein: CASSLRSLGYNEQFF. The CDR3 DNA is TGTGCCAGCAGCTTGAGGTCGCTCGGGTACAATGAGCAGTTCTTC.

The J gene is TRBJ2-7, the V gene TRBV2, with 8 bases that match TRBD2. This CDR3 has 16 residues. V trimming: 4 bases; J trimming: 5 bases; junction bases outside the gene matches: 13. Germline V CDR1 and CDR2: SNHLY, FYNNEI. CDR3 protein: CASSADLSGIGNEQYF. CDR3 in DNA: TGTGCCAGCAGTGCCGATCTTAGCGGGATAGGAAACGAGCAGTACTTC.

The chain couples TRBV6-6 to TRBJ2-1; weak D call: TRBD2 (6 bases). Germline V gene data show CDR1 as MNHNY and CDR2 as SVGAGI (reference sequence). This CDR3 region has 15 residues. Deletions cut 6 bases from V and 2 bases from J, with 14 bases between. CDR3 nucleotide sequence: TGTGCCAGCAGGCCAAGCGGGTATACCTACAATGAGCAGTTCTTC. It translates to CASRPSGYTYNEQFF.

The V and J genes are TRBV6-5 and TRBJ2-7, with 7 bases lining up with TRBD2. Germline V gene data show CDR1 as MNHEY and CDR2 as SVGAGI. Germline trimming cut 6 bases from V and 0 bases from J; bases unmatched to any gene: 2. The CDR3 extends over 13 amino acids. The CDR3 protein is CASRPSGSYEQYF. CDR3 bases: TGTGCCAGCAGACCTAGCGGCTCCTACGAGCAGTACTTC.

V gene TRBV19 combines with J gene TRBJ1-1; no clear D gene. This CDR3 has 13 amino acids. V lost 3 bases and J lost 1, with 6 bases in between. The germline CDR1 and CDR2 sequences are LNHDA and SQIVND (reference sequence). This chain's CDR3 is CASSIPENTEAFF. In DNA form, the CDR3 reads TGTGCCAGTAGTATCCCAGAGAACACTGAAGCTTTCTTT.

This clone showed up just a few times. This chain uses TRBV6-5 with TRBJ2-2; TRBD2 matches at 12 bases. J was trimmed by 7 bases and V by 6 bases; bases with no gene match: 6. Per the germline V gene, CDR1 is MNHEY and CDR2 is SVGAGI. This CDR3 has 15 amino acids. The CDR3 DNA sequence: TGTGCCAGCAGCCCCACTAGCGGGAGGAGCGGGGAGCTGTTTTTT. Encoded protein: CASSPTSGRSGELFF.

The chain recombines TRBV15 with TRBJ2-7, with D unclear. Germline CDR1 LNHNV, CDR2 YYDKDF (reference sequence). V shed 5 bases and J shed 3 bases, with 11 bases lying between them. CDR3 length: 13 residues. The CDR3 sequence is CATSAGLGYEQYV. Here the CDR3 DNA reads TGTGCCACCAGCGCCGGGTTGGGCTACGAGCAGTACGTC.